The T cell receptor beta chain under discussion was sequenced for a study of cytomegalovirus exposure and HLA in healthy donors. The length of the CDR3 is 13 residues. V was pared by 3 bases and J by 5 bases, with 14 bases between. Germline V gene lookup returns CDR1 SQVTM and CDR2 ANQGSEA. Repertoires were generated with immunoSEQ multiplex PCR, while TCRdb's copy carries only in-frame clones and drops some. The sample holds some 170,000 clones, just under 90% seen once. Notes on the study in general: In vitro work confirmed that three CMV-associated chains recognize CMV antigens. Generally TCR sequences proved uncommon, though certain public TCRs appeared in numerous donors. The study recorded about 150 TCR beta chains that were cytomegalovirus-associated. Diagnosis of cytomegalovirus status made by the classifier reportedly showed high specificity and sensitivity.

About this clone itself: What it binds is unknown.

The sequenced sample was PBMCs. V is TRBV29-1 and J is TRBJ2-7, with D possibly TRBD1 on 6 matching bases. The TCR originated in a man younger than 35 in good health and CMV-seropositive. The CDR3 spells CSVDGRGFNEQYF. For the CDR3, the DNA is TGCAGCGTTGACGGCAGGGGTTTCAACGAGCAGTACTTC.